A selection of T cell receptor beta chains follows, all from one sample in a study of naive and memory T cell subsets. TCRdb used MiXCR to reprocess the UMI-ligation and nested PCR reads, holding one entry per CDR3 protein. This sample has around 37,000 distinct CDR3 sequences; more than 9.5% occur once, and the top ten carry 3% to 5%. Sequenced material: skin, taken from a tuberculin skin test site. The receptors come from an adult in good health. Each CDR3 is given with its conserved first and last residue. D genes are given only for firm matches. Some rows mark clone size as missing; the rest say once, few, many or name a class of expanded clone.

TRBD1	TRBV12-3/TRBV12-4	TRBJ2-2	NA	CASSRPLDRIMAGELFF	TGTGCCAGCAGTCGTCCTTTGGACAGGATAATGGCCGGGGAGCTGTTTTTT
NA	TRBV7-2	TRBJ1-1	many	CASNNGLMNTEAFF	TGTGCCAGCAACAACGGGTTAATGAACACTGAAGCTTTCTTT
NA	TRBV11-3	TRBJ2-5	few	CASSLISGPQETQYF	TGTGCCAGCAGCTTAATCTCAGGGCCCCAAGAGACCCAGTACTTC
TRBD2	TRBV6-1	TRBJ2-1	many	CASSEAQRGNEQFF	TGTGCCAGCAGTGAAGCTCAGCGGGGCAATGAGCAGTTCTTC
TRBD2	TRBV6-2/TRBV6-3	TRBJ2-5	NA	CASSTQPPLAGLQETQYF	TGTGCCAGCAGTACCCAACCTCCACTAGCGGGACTCCAAGAGACCCAGTACTTC
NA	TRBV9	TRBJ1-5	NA	CASSGTLGGAPQHF	TGTGCCAGCAGCGGAACCCTTGGGGGAGCGCCCCAGCATTTT
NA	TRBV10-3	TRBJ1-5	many	CASQRTDNQPQHF	TGTGCCAGTCAGAGGACAGACAATCAGCCCCAGCATTTT
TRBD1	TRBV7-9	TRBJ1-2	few	CASLSLGQGYYGYTF	TGTGCCAGCCTGAGTCTGGGACAGGGTTATTATGGCTACACCTTC
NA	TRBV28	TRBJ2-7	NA	CASSHSSGYEQYF	TGTGCCAGCAGCCACAGCAGTGGGTACGAGCAGTACTTC
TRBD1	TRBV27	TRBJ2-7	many	CASSLLGQDLREQYF	TGTGCCAGCAGTTTACTGGGACAGGACCTCCGGGAGCAGTACTTC
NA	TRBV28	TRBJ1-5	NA	CASSLYPDRNNQPQHF	TGTGCCAGCAGTTTATACCCCGACAGAAACAATCAGCCCCAGCATTTT
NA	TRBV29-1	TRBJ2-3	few	CSVDKQLDSTDTQYF	TGCAGCGTTGACAAGCAGCTTGATAGCACAGATACGCAGTATTTT
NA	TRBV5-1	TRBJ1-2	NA	CASSLARDLNMDGYTF	TGCGCCAGCAGCTTGGCCAGAGACCTTAATATGGATGGCTACACCTTC
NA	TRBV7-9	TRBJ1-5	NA	CASSLERGNQPQHF	TGTGCCAGCAGCTTAGAACGGGGGAATCAGCCCCAGCATTTT
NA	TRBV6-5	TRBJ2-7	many	CASSYHSDCIQGRMCEQYF	TGTGCCAGCAGTTACCACTCAGACTGCATACAGGGAAGGATGTGCGAGCAGTACTTC
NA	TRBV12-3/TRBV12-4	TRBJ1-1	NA	CASSFGVSSTEAFF	TGTGCCAGCAGTTTCGGTGTAAGTTCCACTGAAGCTTTCTTT
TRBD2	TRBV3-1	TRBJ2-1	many	CASSSETSGRGNYNEQFF	TGTGCCAGCAGCTCAGAGACTAGCGGGAGGGGTAACTACAATGAGCAGTTCTTC
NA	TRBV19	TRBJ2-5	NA	CATMRSGSETQYF	TGTGCCACCATGCGTTCAGGGTCCGAGACCCAGTACTTC
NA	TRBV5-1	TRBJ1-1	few	CASTGGSKATEAFF	TGCGCCAGCACCGGCGGTTCGAAGGCCACTGAAGCTTTCTTT
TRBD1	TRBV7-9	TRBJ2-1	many	CASSSPKTGSYNEQFF	TGTGCCAGCAGCTCTCCTAAGACAGGGAGCTACAATGAGCAGTTCTTC
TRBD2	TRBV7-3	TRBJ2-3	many	CASSYREGPTDTQYF	TGTGCCAGCAGTTACCGGGAGGGCCCCACAGATACGCAGTATTTT
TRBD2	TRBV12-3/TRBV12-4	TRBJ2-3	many	CASNPSGRLATQYF	TGTGCCAGCAACCCTAGCGGGAGATTAGCTACGCAGTATTTT
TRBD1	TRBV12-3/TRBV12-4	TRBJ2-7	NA	CASSLEGAAYEQYF	TGTGCCAGCAGTTTAGAGGGGGCGGCCTACGAGCAGTACTTC
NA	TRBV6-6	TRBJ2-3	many	CASLCTDTQYF	TGTGCCAGCCTCTGCACAGATACGCAGTATTTT
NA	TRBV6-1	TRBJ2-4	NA	CASSELWLVGRLSAKDIQYF	TGTGCCAGCAGTGAACTTTGGCTGGTGGGGAGGCTGTCGGCCAAAGACATTCAGTACTTC
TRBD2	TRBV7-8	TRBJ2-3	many	CASSVAGGLGADTQYF	TGTGCCAGCAGCGTAGCGGGAGGGCTGGGGGCGGATACGCAGTATTTT
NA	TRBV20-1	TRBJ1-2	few	CSASSGINYGYTF	TGCAGTGCTAGTTCTGGGATTAACTATGGCTACACCTTC
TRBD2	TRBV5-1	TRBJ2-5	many	CASSPLAGDGTQYF	TGCGCCAGCAGCCCCTTAGCGGGAGACGGGACCCAGTACTTC
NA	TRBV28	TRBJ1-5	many	CASSPLFGGGQPQHF	TGTGCCAGCAGTCCCTTGTTCGGGGGCGGGCAGCCCCAGCATTTT
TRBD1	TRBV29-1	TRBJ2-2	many	CSVPSGQGDVSNTGELFF	TGCAGCGTTCCTTCAGGACAGGGGGACGTATCGAACACCGGGGAGCTGTTTTTT
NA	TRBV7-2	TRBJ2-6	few	CASSFYGANVLTF	TGTGCCAGCAGCTTCTATGGGGCCAACGTCCTGACTTTC
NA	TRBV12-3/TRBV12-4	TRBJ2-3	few	CASSLWAGTSTDTQYF	TGTGCCAGCAGTTTATGGGCCGGTACTAGCACAGATACGCAGTATTTT
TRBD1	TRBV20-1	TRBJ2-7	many	CSAPRSDRGPYEQYF	TGCAGTGCTCCAAGGAGCGACAGGGGACCCTACGAGCAGTACTTC
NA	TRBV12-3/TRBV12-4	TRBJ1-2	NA	CASSLQGSSNYGYTF	TGTGCCAGCAGTTTACAGGGGTCCTCTAACTATGGCTACACCTTC
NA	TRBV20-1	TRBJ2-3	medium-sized	CSARDVGSAGTDTQYF	TGCAGTGCTAGGGACGTGGGTTCGGCCGGCACAGATACGCAGTATTTT